This T cell receptor (beta chain) was profiled in a study of cytomegalovirus exposure and HLA in healthy donors (dated by TCRdb to about 2017). Study-level background: According to an earlier analysis of 450 to 650 of the donors, 150 million to 200 million T cells yielded 117 million unique TCR beta sequences and approximately 280 Gb of sequence data. Rather than drawing on any new phenotypic data, the later analysis identified candidate immune exposures from TCR beta sequences and the way those sequences occurred across donors. Typing coverage varied by locus: about 620-630 donors for A, B, C, DRB1 and DQB1; some 520 for DQA1; about 600 for DPA1; 400 to 480 for DPB1. Of the 398 genotyped donors, around 81% fell in the genetic ancestry cluster associated with self-reported Caucasian donors. Along with the roughly 710-subject first cohort, a separate validation cohort of over a hundred different subjects was used. The study combined high-throughput TCR immunosequencing, statistical association of individual TCRs with disease status, and machine learning to predict cytomegalovirus infection status. An early release covering roughly 580 HLA-typed donors comprised 250 to 350 gigabases of sequencing data and approximately 85 million unique TCR sequences. Several DR-DQ haplotypes were handled as single units for association and clustering, since linkage in the cohort was strong. A later genetic analysis took genome-wide SNP genotypes for about 55% of the roughly 670 donors and used that subset as a discovery cohort. Class I and class II HLA loci were covered by the typing at four-digit resolution. A later analysis re-examined previously published TCR beta repertoires from more than 650 donors and added high-resolution HLA genotyping to investigate patterns of TCR occurrence. Across some 400 genotyped donors of the cohort, an average of 235,054 unique TCR beta nucleotide sequences per donor were sequenced, and 15% to 20% of those sequences were non-productive. An earlier analysis of around 540 of the donors applied high-throughput TCR beta sequencing to assess whether each TCR beta V gene segment acted as functional or pseudogenic. The study profiled the T cell repertoires of some 610 subjects by immunosequencing and related them to cytomegalovirus serostatus. The study was designed to test whether signatures of past pathogen exposure could be identified by cataloging public T cell receptors. Donor age, sex, ethnicity and CMV serostatus were compiled together with the repertoire data. Every discovery cohort repertoire had been produced on one sequencing platform. General conclusions and limits of the study: In a later analysis, most CMV-associated TCR beta chains were found to appear HLA-restricted, with HLA associations seemingly driven largely by CMV exposure. Because HLA typing was missing for some donors at each locus, association tests included only the typed subset. The classifier was reported to diagnose cytomegalovirus status with high specificity and sensitivity in both the original and validation cohorts. CMV serostatus was the only immune exposure information available for the cohort. The authors suggested that the approach could potentially be extended to other disease states and immunological phenotypes. A further reported finding was that TCR beta sequences accurately predicted the HLA-A and HLA-B alleles for most subjects in the first cohort. Correlated functional status among segregating V segments might reflect linkage disequilibrium, but an unknown experimental factor could not be ruled out. A cluster of highly shared sequence variants was judged likely to be a technical artifact of the sequencing pipeline. In vitro tests confirmed that three of the cytomegalovirus-associated TCR beta chains recognize cytomegalovirus antigens. Roughly uniform sequencing depth across donors was assumed in presence/absence analyses, although this assumption may not hold. A later genetic analysis reported fewer N-insertions in productive TCRs among donors in an Asian-associated ancestry cluster than the roughly 690-donor mean. Only TCR beta chains were sequenced in this cohort, and the absence of alpha or paired-chain data limited detectable features. At a false discovery rate of 0.05, a later analysis linked some 18,000 TCR beta sequences to specific HLA alleles. Because counts were too low, about 18 rarely observed V segments, including chromosome 9 orphons, were excluded from the earlier analysis of roughly 580 of the donors. In a later analysis, the rate of TCR association differed among HLA loci, with DRB1 alleles having the most associated TCRs and HLA-C alleles having the fewest. While some public TCRs were present in many individuals, most TCR sequences turned up only very rarely across donors. Because the 87-base-pair reads could not distinguish some IMGT-functional V segments, including TRBV6-2 and TRBV6-3, those segments were excluded. In the study, around 160 TCR beta chains were listed as associated with cytomegalovirus. In a later analysis, several top co-occurrence clusters were reported to appear linked to parvovirus B19, influenza, CMV and Epstein-Barr virus. In a later analysis, HLA-associated TCR beta chains showed more clonal expansion and lower generation probabilities than non-associated chains that were equally common. An association between a missense DCLRE1C variant and V-gene and J-gene trimming of TCR beta chains was found in a later genetic analysis and replicated in an independent cohort. In an earlier analysis of a few hundred of the donors, most TCR beta V segments were observed in productive rearrangements about 90% or about 30% of the time, broadly matching IMGT annotations. When HLA alleles, especially DR and DQ, strongly co-occurred, TCR associations were difficult to assign to individual alleles.

The method was the immunoSEQ multiplex PCR assay. The multiplex PCR relied on a mix of 60 forward primers for TCR Vbeta segments and 13 reverse primers for TCR Jbeta segments. The CDR3 region of rearranged TCR beta genes was amplified from genomic DNA with a multiplex PCR assay. The Illumina HiSeq System was used to sequence the amplified TCR beta libraries as 87-base-pair reads. The authors' pipeline ran thus. A later analysis tallied tens of millions of unique TCR beta chains across the 650 to 750 repertoires, and around 12 million of those chains were shared by two or more donors. To remove PCR and sequencing errors, raw reads were error-corrected and collapsed into unique sequences using a nearest-neighbor algorithm that merged closely related sequences. V, D and J gene segments were assigned by aligning CDR3 sequences to IMGT reference sequences. Each retained sequence needed at least a six-nucleotide match to both a V gene segment and a J gene segment. Rearrangements were called productive when the CDR3 lacked stop codons and stayed in frame with V and J; all others were non-productive. CDR3 was defined by IMGT convention, running from the second conserved V-encoded cysteine to the conserved J-encoded phenylalanine. The earlier analysis of 500 to 600 of the donors excluded sequences that lacked an unambiguous match to a single V gene segment. In an earlier analysis of about 590 of the donors, a V segment was called functional when productive rearrangements were above 56.7%, and segregating when the standard deviation between donors exceeded 5%. To diagnose cytomegalovirus status from the catalog of TCR beta chain sequences, a statistical classification framework was built. In a later analysis, V and J genes were assigned by comparing TCR nucleotide sequences against IMGT/GENE-DB human TR gene sequences. In a later analysis, CDR3 sequences and most-parsimonious VDJ recombination scenarios were assigned using the TCRdist pipeline. A later analysis defined each TCR beta chain by its CDR3 amino acid sequence plus V-gene family, and excluded reads lacking a unique V-gene family. As a way to deal with suspected cross-contamination and a sequencing artifact, a later analysis dropped nearly 600 nucleotide sequences that were highly shared and had low generation probability. In a later analysis, a clonal expansion index was calculated for each public chain from normalized within-repertoire ranks of inferred template counts. Generation probabilities in a later analysis came from a VDJ recombination model fitted to out-of-frame rearrangements, and those results were checked against IGoR. In a later analysis, TCR-TCR, TCR-HLA and TCR-CMV co-occurrence was scored with hypergeometric tests, and a repertoire-size bias correction was applied to TCR pairs. In a later analysis, false discovery rates were estimated by permuting HLA or CMV assignments 20 times. In a later analysis, co-occurring TCRs were grouped with DBSCAN, and TCRdist sequence similarity was added when clustering was performed within HLA-allele-positive subsets. Repertoires with fewer than 30,000 or more than 120,000 public chains were left out of co-occurrence clustering, as were about five repertoires with anomalous nucleotide sharing. The immuneACCESS repertoire file appears here via TCRdb, limited to in-frame rearrangements. These files lack a portion of the clones; in checked studies, under half of the deficit traces to unresolved V genes, and the cause of the others is not known. D and trimming come from the DNA, and the V and J calls and clone size come from that table. Within this sample are roughly 130,000 clones, with 80% of them counted one time only. Of the sample, 1% falls within the top ten clones.

The germline V gene (reference sequence) specifies MNHEY as CDR1 and SMNVEV as CDR2. The germline ends are 12 bases apart after V is trimmed by 5 bases and J by 5 bases. The CDR3 sequence holds 13 residues, the cysteine and phenylalanine included. The kept DNA is CDR3 alone, 39 bases in frame from the first base. In total, roughly 670 healthy bone marrow donors made up the cohort. All cohort members were sampled while nominally healthy, although unrecorded immune exposures were likely present. The donor was CMV seronegative and belonged to the group of more than 300 seronegative cohort members. Each donor provided a peripheral blood sample, and peripheral blood mononuclear cells were used for TCR beta sequencing. The Qiagen DNeasy Blood Extraction Kit was used to extract genomic DNA from the blood cell samples. Regarding this clone: No cognate antigen has been identified for it. No much larger clone is present one base from it, and per-base qualities are unavailable.

The chain was built from TRBV27 and TRBJ2-5; the D segment cannot be called with confidence. The receptor comes from a man aged 35 to 55 in good health and CMV-seronegative. The sequenced material came from PBMCs. The sequence in DNA is TGTGCCAGCAGTCCCGGATCGAGGGAGACCCAGTACTTC. Its amino acids are CASSPGSRETQYF.